A single sample gave rise to the 23 T cell receptor beta chains below, sequenced in a study of PD-1 blockade in mismatch repair-deficient tumors. Profiled with immunoSEQ multiplex PCR; TCRdb holds only in-frame clones, not every one. This sample has approximately 40,000 clones; about 85% occur once, and the top ten carry about 20%. Specimen: peripheral blood, collected 4 weeks after starting pembrolizumab. These receptors came from an adult with mismatch repair-deficient cancer.

This clone ranks as medium-sized. The CDR3 here is CASSPVTSGLYNEQFF. CDR3 in DNA: TGTGCCAGCTCACCAGTGACTAGCGGATTGTACAATGAGCAGTTCTTC. J is TRBJ2-1 and V is TRBV18, with TRBD2 identical over 9 bases. Trimming at V came to 2 bases and at J to 4 bases, leaving 6 bases not matched to a gene. The CDR3 sequence is 16 residues long. Germline assignment: CDR1 KGHSH and CDR2 LQKENI.

V is TRBV20-1 and J is TRBJ2-7; D assignment may be TRBD1 or TRBD2 (5 bases each). This CDR3 has 11 residues. V lost 6 bases and J lost 3, with 9 bases in between. The germline CDR1 and CDR2 sequences are DFQATT and SNEGSKA (reference sequence). In DNA form, the CDR3 reads TGCAGTGCGGGACCCCACTACGAGCAGTACTTC. The encoded protein is CSAGPHYEQYF.

The V call is TRBV28, the J call TRBJ2-4, with 7 bases lining up with TRBD2. Germline CDR1 and CDR2: MDHEN and SYDVKM. The CDR3 contains 18 residues. Unmatched junction bases numbered 18, after V lost 7 bases and J lost 3 bases. CDR3 in amino acids: CASTTRAGVSRYKNIQYF. The CDR3 DNA is TGTGCCAGCACAACCCGGGCGGGAGTTTCCCGATACAAAAACATTCAGTACTTC.

The chain is built from TRBV6-5 and TRBJ2-7; no firm D call. This CDR3 is 13 amino acids long. Germline values: CDR1 MNHEY, CDR2 SVGAGI. V lost 6 bases to trimming and J lost 3 bases, with 12 bases between them. CDR3 amino acids: CASSFQTNYEQYF. The CDR3 coding sequence is TGTGCCAGCAGCTTCCAGACAAACTACGAGCAGTACTTC.

This clone has a handful of counts. This rearrangement joins TRBV6-5 to TRBJ2-1; TRBD2 agrees at 11 bases. V shed 4 bases and J 2 bases; nucleotides not matched to a gene: 4. This CDR3 spans 16 amino acids. Germline V CDR1 and CDR2: MNHEY, SVGAGI. The CDR3 nucleotides are TGTGCCAGCAGTTCGCTTAGCGGGAGGGCCTACAATGAGCAGTTCTTC. Translated: CASSSLSGRAYNEQFF.

The rearrangement uses TRBV6-4 and TRBJ2-1; 12 bases fit TRBD2. Germline CDR1 MRHNA, CDR2 SNTAGT. V was pared by 0 bases and J by 9 bases, with 0 bases of the junction left unmatched. The CDR3 spans 14 residues. CDR3 sequence: CASSDSTSGSEQFF. CDR3 DNA: TGTGCCAGCAGTGACTCGACTAGCGGGAGTGAGCAGTTCTTC.

The chain links TRBV2 to TRBJ2-3; D ambiguous. The CDR3 runs to 11 residues. The V end was cut by 6 bases, the J end by 5 bases, with 6 bases between. Germline V gene lookup returns CDR1 SNHLY and CDR2 FYNNEI. This chain's CDR3 is CASRPEDTQYF. The DNA of the CDR3 is TGTGCCAGCAGGCCTGAAGATACGCAGTATTTT.

This chain connects TRBV27 to TRBJ2-5, with TRBD1 matching over 8 bases. This CDR3 is built from 14 residues. Germline loops: CDR1 MNHEY, CDR2 SMNVEV (reference sequence). The V gene end was trimmed by 8 bases and the J gene end by 2 bases; junction bases not matched to a gene: 7. In DNA form, the CDR3 reads TGTGCCAGCCGACGACAGGGGAGGCAAGAGACCCAGTACTTC. It specifies CASRRQGRQETQYF.

V and J are TRBV5-1 and TRBJ2-1, with a weak D call TRBD2 (5 bases). Germline lookup yields CDR1 SGHRS and CDR2 YFSETQ. This CDR3 has 14 residues. With 4 bases removed from V and 6 bases from J, the gap between germline ends came to 14 bases. The CDR3 region has the DNA TGCGCCAGCAGCCCGGACTCGGCCTCCAATGAGCAGTTCTTC. It encodes CASSPDSASNEQFF.

The chain combines TRBV6-1 with TRBJ2-7, with 7 positions matching TRBD1. Germline V gene lookup returns CDR1 MNHNS and CDR2 SASEGT. CDR3 length: 14 residues. V gave up 7 bases and J gave up 5 bases; unmatched junction bases: 11. The CDR3 coding sequence is TGTGCCAGCACGAGGGCACAGGGGTGGAACGAGCAGTACTTC. It yields the protein CASTRAQGWNEQYF.

The rearrangement links TRBV6-1 to TRBJ2-3; maybe TRBD2 (6 bases). Between the trimmed V and J ends, which lost 8 bases and 6 bases, there was a span of 21 bases. The CDR3 consists of 15 residues. The germline gives CDR1 MNHNS, CDR2 SASEGT. CDR3 protein: CASDLERSGGDTQYF. DNA for the CDR3: TGTGCCAGCGACTTGGAGCGGAGTGGGGGGGATACGCAGTATTTT.

The chain employs TRBV7-9 and TRBJ2-5, with D hard to call. CDR1 and CDR2 from the germline V gene are SEHNR and FQNEAQ (reference sequence). The CDR3 is made up of 13 amino acids. V lost 5 bases and J lost 1, with 8 bases in between. DNA of the CDR3: TGTGCCAGCAGCAACAACTTCCAAGAGACCCAGTACTTC. It translates to CASSNNFQETQYF.

The chain carries TRBV6-1 and TRBJ1-4, with D possibly being TRBD1 (6 bases). V lost 6 bases and J lost 8, with 19 bases in between. Germline CDR1 MNHNS, CDR2 SASEGT. The CDR3 is made up of 15 amino acids. This CDR3 reads CASRSAQGRAEKLFF. Written as DNA, the CDR3 is TGTGCCAGCAGGTCCGCGCAGGGGAGGGCGGAAAAACTGTTTTTT.

The rearrangement joins TRBV2 to TRBJ2-3, with TRBD2 matching 10 bases. The germline V gene has CDR1 SNHLY and CDR2 FYNNEI. V dropped 3 bases and J dropped 5; count of bases not matched to a gene: 8. This CDR3 is 16 amino acids long. CDR3 nucleotide sequence: TGTGCCAGCAGTGATCTAGGACTAGCGGAGGGAGATACGCAGTATTTT. It yields the protein CASSDLGLAEGDTQYF. Looking up the rest from reference TRBV2 and TRBJ2-3 gives the full variable domain: EPEVTQTPSHQVTQMGQEVILRCVPISNHLYFYWYRQILGQKVEFLVSFYNNEISEKSEIFDDQFSVERPDGSNFTLKIRSTKLEDSAMYFCASSDLGLAEGDTQYFGPGTRLTVL.

V and J are TRBV4-1 and TRBJ2-5; D is perhaps TRBD2 (5 bases). Germline V gene sequence: CDR1 MGHRA, CDR2 YSYEKL. Between the trimmed V and J ends, which lost 2 bases and 5 bases, there was a span of 9 bases. The CDR3 spans 13 residues. CDR3 loop: CASSQTGGETQYF. The DNA for the CDR3 is TGCGCCAGCAGCCAAACGGGCGGGGAGACCCAGTACTTC.

This sequence joins TRBV9 and TRBJ2-3, with D hard to call. There are 15 residues in the CDR3. V lost 0 bases and J 6 bases, leaving 14 bases between the germline ends. Looked up from germline, CDR1 is SGDLS and CDR2 is YYNGEE. CDR3 residues: CASSVGATTADTQYF. The CDR3 DNA reads TGTGCCAGCAGCGTAGGGGCAACTACGGCGGATACGCAGTATTTT.

The V gene is TRBV27, the J gene TRBJ1-5, with D unresolved. Trimming took 3 bases from V and 1 from J, leaving 7 bases between them. The CDR3 is made up of 14 amino acids. Germline assignment: CDR1 MNHEY and CDR2 SMNVEV (reference sequence). CDR3 loop: CASSLSGSNQPQHF. CDR3 sequence (DNA): TGTGCCAGCAGTTTGTCTGGGAGCAATCAGCCCCAGCATTTT.

This rearrangement joins TRBV10-3 to TRBJ2-3; D might be TRBD2 (6 bases). CDR3 size: 13 residues. V was clipped by 10 bases and J by 7 bases, with 18 bases between them. The germline V gene has CDR1 ENHRY and CDR2 SYGVKD. CDR3 in amino acids: CATANWGVYTQYF. The CDR3 bases are TGTGCCACCGCAAATTGGGGGGTGTATACGCAGTATTTT.

V usage is TRBV6-1 and J usage is TRBJ2-3; 10 bases map to TRBD1. Trimming removed 3 bases from V and 2 bases from J; junction bases left unmatched: 2. The CDR3 is made up of 15 amino acids. The V gene's germline CDR1 is MNHNS and CDR2 SASEGT. The CDR3 region has the DNA TGTGCCAGCAGTGAGGACAGGGGGGCCACAGATACGCAGTATTTT. The encoded protein is CASSEDRGATDTQYF.

V and J are TRBV18 and TRBJ2-2, with 8 bases lining up with TRBD1. J lost 4 bases, V lost 5 bases, and 9 bases had no gene match. Per the germline V gene, CDR1 is KGHSH and CDR2 is LQKENI. The CDR3 runs to 16 residues. The CDR3 loop is CASSSQGAWGTGELFF. For the CDR3, the DNA is TGTGCCAGCTCATCGCAGGGGGCCTGGGGCACCGGGGAGCTGTTTTTT.

V gene TRBV7-3 combines with J gene TRBJ2-5; tentatively, D is TRBD1 (6 bases). The germline gives CDR1 SGHTA, CDR2 FQGTGA. The CDR3 has 13 residues. Between the trimmed V and J ends, which lost 4 bases and 9 bases, there was a span of 15 bases. CDR3: CASSYDTGTPQYF. CDR3 nucleotide sequence: TGTGCCAGCAGCTACGATACAGGGACCCCCCAGTACTTC.

The rearrangement uses TRBV7-2 and TRBJ2-3; 9 bases are a match to TRBD1. The CDR3 is made up of 15 amino acids. Germline assignment: CDR1 SGHTA and CDR2 FQGNSA. The V gene end was trimmed by 5 bases and the J gene end by 4 bases; junction bases not matched to a gene: 7. The CDR3, as DNA: TGTGCCAGCAGCCCCGGGACAGGGTATCCAGATACGCAGTATTTT. Translating gives CASSPGTGYPDTQYF.

Concerning this clone: In the same sample, other DNA sequences code for this CDR3. The chain combines TRBV6-5 with TRBJ2-7; 9 bases fit TRBD2. The trim removed 0 bases at V and 4 bases at J, leaving 1 base unmatched. Germline assignment: CDR1 MNHEY and CDR2 SVGAGI. CDR3 length: 14 amino acids. This CDR3 is CASSYSSGSYEQYF. The DNA for the CDR3 is TGTGCCAGCAGTTACTCTAGCGGGAGTTACGAGCAGTACTTC.